This TCR beta chain appears in the sequencing data of a study of CD8+ T cells in alopecia areata. General observations from the study: Unlike in mice, where it was clearer, TCR sharing across patients was less clear, possibly HLA-related. Especially in alopecia totalis/universalis, lesional scalp showed greater clonality than normal scalp did.

Peripheral blood, together with lesional scalp punch biopsies, was collected from alopecia areata patients. Separation by sorting yielded CD4+ and CD8+ T cells from PBMCs. Germline V gene sequence: CDR1 MGHRA, CDR2 YSYEKL. Trimming took off 0 bases at V and 3 bases at J, with 5 bases between the two ends. This CDR3 contains 13 residues. Only a few counts were recorded for this clone. The antigen is undetermined. cDNA reverse transcribed from extracted RNA served as the sequencing template. Repertoires were generated with immunoSEQ multiplex PCR, while TCRdb's copy carries only in-frame clones and drops some. The repertoire includes about 110,000 clones, under 60% of them detected once, and over 20% sits in the top ten.

The material sequenced was NKG2D-low CD8+ T cells sorted from blood. The chain uses TRBV4-1 and TRBJ1-1, with D uncertain. The clonotype was recovered from a human donor with alopecia areata. The CDR3 coding sequence is TGCGCCAGCAGCCAAGACCTACACACTGAAGCTTTCTTT. It specifies CASSQDLHTEAFF.